The clone carrying this T cell receptor beta chain was counted once. The source of the sample is a study of blood T cell repertoires in COVID-19. Looking at the study overall: The study drew acute and convalescent COVID-19 samples from the United States, Italy and Spain. From T cells, B-cell-depleted T cells, or PBMCs came the material, which was cDNA or gDNA.

In the original processing: It was from reference gene primer amplification that nucleated cell counts were estimated. Profiling relied on immunoSEQ multiplex PCR, and the TCRdb table lists in-frame clones only, not all of them. V and J calls and clone size come straight from that table; D and trimming were deduced from the DNA. The table shows 200,000 or so clones, with roughly three quarters occurring only once. CDR1 is SGHTA and CDR2 is FQGTGA in the germline V gene. V shed 5 bases and J shed 7 bases, with 12 bases lying between them. This CDR3 has 13 amino acids. This TCR came from a man aged 60 to 75 with active or convalescent COVID-19. The chain carries TRBV7-3 and TRBJ2-1; tentatively, D is TRBD1 (5 bases). The sequenced sample consisted of peripheral blood. CDR3 amino acids: CASSPQNRNEQFF. The CDR3 nucleotides read TGTGCCAGCAGCCCCCAAAACAGGAATGAGCAGTTCTTC. Variable domain in full (rest from reference TRBV7-3 and TRBJ2-1): GAGVSQTPSNKVTEKGKYVELRCDPISGHTALYWYRQSLGQGPEFLIYFQGTGAADDSGLPNDRFFAVRPEGSVSTLKIQRTERGDSAVYLCASSPQNRNEQFFGPGTRLTVL.